The following is a TCR beta chain sequence with its context. Its antigen remains unidentified. One base away there is no much larger clone; base qualities are not given. Library generation was performed with the immunoSEQ multiplex PCR assay. For most patients, genomic DNA was isolated with the Qiagen DNeasy Blood and Tissue Kit and sent frozen to Adaptive Biotechnologies for TCR sequencing. High-throughput TCR-beta CDR3 sequencing of genomic DNA from most patients was performed by Adaptive Biotechnologies. In the original analysis: Adaptive's ImmunoSEQ software was the source of the TCR sequencing data for approximately 18 patients, while three other patients were processed with MiXCR and VDJtools. CD4 versus CD8 sorting errors were corrected by removing sequences found in both subsets at a frequency ratio below 5:1. Because the origin of CDR3 nucleotide sequences shared between donor and recipient could not be assigned, those sequences were removed. To count as alloreactive, a clone needed at least 2-fold expansion over unstimulated cells and a minimum CFSE-low frequency of 0.002% (template counts) or 0.001% (read counts). Clones were considered mappable if detected in sequenced pre-transplant spleen, lymph node, or MLR CFSE-low populations of the donor or recipient. The cumulative frequency of alloreactive clones was calculated as a percentage of all sequences, weighted by copy number. This is the immuneACCESS table as TCRdb keeps it, with only in-frame sequences that have V and J called. A part of the clones is gone; compared with another copy, unresolved V genes explain less than half, and the rest is unexplained. V and J calls and clone size are those listed in that table; D and trimming were worked out from the DNA. The table for this sample lists more than 75,000 clones; about 91% of them were counted only once. Under 0.4% of the sample is in the top ten clones.

This record belongs to a study of graft-versus-host responses after intestinal transplantation (dated by TCRdb to the early 2020s). The study in broad terms: Recipients received multivisceral, liver-intestinal, or isolated intestinal transplants. Bulk TCR-beta CDR3 sequencing was used to track graft-versus-host and host-versus-graft alloreactive T cell clones in the graft, circulation and bone marrow after intestinal transplantation. Every recipient was given anti-thymocyte globulin induction, then maintenance tacrolimus and steroids for approximately 3 years. Rather than being sequenced by the commercial service, samples from a few later patients were sequenced in-house on an Illumina MiSeq and processed with MiXCR. Donor T cell macrochimerism was defined as a peak of at least 4% donor T cells among recipient peripheral blood mononuclear cells. To identify alloreactive clones, pre-transplant mixed lymphocyte reaction products were sequenced and compared with unstimulated pre-transplant donor and recipient T cells. The cohort enrolled fewer than 25 intestinal transplant recipients including one retransplant, and a few patients lacking pretransplant specimens were excluded. General study outcomes and caveats: GvH clones turned up in recipient bone marrow, with some appearing earlier in ileal mucosa or blood, a pattern consistent with an intestinal mucosal origin. Early after transplant, declines in HvG clones were associated with peak levels of circulating GvH clones. The relatively low number and heterogeneity of intestinal transplant patients limited the conclusions. In patients with donor T cell macrochimerism, the allografts had high GvH to HvG T cell clonal ratios.

Sample time point, as interpreted from the label and publication: cells obtained before transplantation from donor or recipient. CD3+CD4+ and CD3+CD8+ populations were FACS-sorted from unstimulated pre-transplant donor and recipient cells taken from spleen or lymph nodes. V trim: 4 bases; J trim: 4 bases; unmatched bases: 7. CDR3 length: 16 amino acids, cysteine to phenylalanine. Here the CDR3 DNA is all that survives: 48 bases in frame from base 1. The CDR1 and CDR2 encoded by the germline V gene are SGHRS and YFSETQ. Specimen: unstimulated CD4+ T cells sorted from spleen or lymph node cells, collected before transplant. The receptor chain draws on TRBV5-1 and TRBJ2-3, with 12 central nucleotides matching TRBD2. The origin of this receptor is a human donor who was the organ donor for an intestinal transplant. The base sequence is TGCGCCAGCAGCCCCCGACTAGCGGGAGACTCAGATACGCAGTATTTT. This codes for CASSPRLAGDSDTQYF.